Following are 3 T cell receptor beta chains from one sample sequenced in a study of cytomegalovirus exposure and HLA in healthy donors (TCRdb year 2017). Library generation was performed with the immunoSEQ multiplex PCR assay. For the multiplex PCR, a mixture combining 60 forward primers for TCR Vbeta segments and 13 reverse primers for TCR Jbeta segments was used. TCRdb stores this immuneACCESS table with in-frame sequences only. Part of the clones is absent; in the studies checked, under half of the shortfall reflects unresolved V genes, and no reason is known for the rest. The sample table holds some 140,000 clones, of which around 79% were seen once. Of the sample, about 3% falls within the top ten clones. The sample consisted of PBMCs. The origin of the receptors is a female donor in good health and CMV-seronegative.

The chain joins TRBV5-6 to TRBJ2-7; TRBD1 might be the D (6 bases). Germline lookup yields CDR1 SGHDT and CDR2 YYEEEE. V lost 2 bases, J lost 3 bases, and 12 bases lay in between. CDR3 size: 14 residues. DNA for the CDR3: TGTGCCAGCAGCTTTAAGGACAGAGTCTACGAGCAGTACTTC. Its translation: CASSFKDRVYEQYF.

V and J are TRBV10-3 and TRBJ1-6; TRBD1 matches at 9 bases. CDR3 length: 14 residues. The V and J ends lost 6 bases and 12 bases, in that order; junction bases with no gene match: 9. Germline CDR1 ENHRY, CDR2 SYGVKD. CDR3 bases: TGTGCCATCAGCCGGGACAGGGCCCCCCAACCCCTCCACTTT. It yields the protein CAISRDRAPQPLHF.

The genes are TRBV7-9 and TRBJ2-3, with D tentatively TRBD1 (5 bases). Germline V gene data show CDR1 as SEHNR and CDR2 as FQNEAQ (reference sequence). The CDR3 is 14 residues long. V gave up 5 bases and J gave up 0 bases, with 9 bases separating them. The CDR3 bases are TGTGCCAGCAGCCAGACAGCTAGCACAGATACGCAGTATTTT. This sequence encodes CASSQTASTDTQYF.